The 13 T cell receptor beta chains in this list originate from one sample, sequenced in a study of T cell repertoires in cytomegalovirus infection. Each CDR3 protein gets one entry after TCRdb re-called the reads with MiXCR. The data contain approximately 750,000 distinct CDR3 sequences, roughly a third of them singletons. The sample comprised PBMCs. The receptors here all came from a human donor in good health (CMV status not recorded). Some clones in this sample may be carry-over from other donors' samples.

This chain connects TRBV5-5 to TRBJ2-1, with D maybe TRBD2 (5 bases). V was trimmed by 6 bases and J by 8 bases, leaving 24 bases between them. CDR3 length equals 16 residues. Looked up from germline, CDR1 is SGHKS and CDR2 is YYEKEE (reference sequence). In DNA form, the CDR3 reads TGTGCCAGCAACTTCGGGCGAGGGAGACCCCGCGATGAGCAGTTCTTC. Protein sequence: CASNFGRGRPRDEQFF.

The chain links TRBV9 to TRBJ1-1, with D possibly TRBD1 on 5 matching bases. V lost 3 bases and J 1 base, leaving 19 bases between the germline ends. CDR1 and CDR2 (germline): SGDLS, YYNGEE. This CDR3 spans 17 amino acids. CDR3 region: CASSEFTVPTANTEAFF. CDR3 nucleotide sequence: TGTGCCAGCAGCGAGTTTACGGTACCGACAGCGAACACTGAAGCTTTCTTT.

This chain joins TRBV20-1 and TRBJ2-1; TRBD2 matches at 9 bases. The germline V gene has CDR1 DFQATT and CDR2 SNEGSKA (reference sequence). This CDR3 has 16 residues. The ends lost 3 bases at V and 2 bases at J; junction bases unmatched: 8. The CDR3 protein is CSARAPSGDTYNEQFF. DNA for the CDR3: TGCAGTGCTAGGGCTCCTAGCGGGGACACCTACAATGAGCAGTTCTTC.

Only a few counts were recorded for this clonotype. This chain uses TRBV5-3 with TRBJ2-7; TRBD2 might be the D (6 bases). TRBV5-3 is annotated as an ORF whose role is uncertain. This CDR3 is built from 14 residues. V was shortened by 8 bases and J by 5 bases, with 20 bases between the two germline ends. This CDR3 is CASSPGTSLDEQYF. CDR3 bases: TGTGCCAGCAGCCCAGGGACTTCTCTTGACGAGCAGTACTTC.

J is TRBJ1-4 and V is TRBV6-6; D is perhaps TRBD1 (5 bases). This CDR3 is built from 14 residues. Per germline, CDR1 MNHNY and CDR2 SVGAGI (reference sequence). V was pared by 4 bases and J by 8 bases, with 14 bases between. The CDR3 DNA sequence: TGTGCCAGCAGTTTACAGGATGGAGGGGAAAAACTGTTTTTT. It codes for CASSLQDGGEKLFF.

The V call is TRBV11-2, the J call TRBJ1-2; no reliable D call. Germline CDR1 reads SGHAT; CDR2 reads FQNNGV. V gave up 1 base and J gave up 4 bases, with 7 bases separating them. The CDR3 spans 13 residues. The CDR3 coding sequence is TGTGCCAGCAGCTTAGCGGTGTTCTATGGCTACACCTTC. The encoded protein is CASSLAVFYGYTF.

This chain connects TRBV4-2 to TRBJ1-1, with 9 bases lining up with TRBD1. Germline lookup yields CDR1 LGHNA and CDR2 YNFKEQ. The CDR3 is 15 amino acids. V dropped 1 base and J dropped 5; count of bases not matched to a gene: 5. The DNA for the CDR3 is TGTGCCAGCAGCCAAGGGTTGACAGGGGGAACTGAAGCTTTCTTT. Translation: CASSQGLTGGTEAFF.

V and J are TRBV2 and TRBJ1-4; 9 nucleotides match TRBD1. This CDR3 comprises 14 residues. Germline V gene lookup returns CDR1 SNHLY and CDR2 FYNNEI. Trimming took 6 bases from V and 8 from J; bases not matched to a gene: 7. The CDR3 DNA follows: TGTGCCAGCAGAATCGGGACAGGGAGCGAAAAACTGTTTTTT. Residues: CASRIGTGSEKLFF.

This clonotype was recorded a few times. The rearrangement joins TRBV24-1 to TRBJ1-5, with 9 bases matching TRBD1. Germline V gene lookup returns CDR1 KGHDR and CDR2 SFDVKD. This CDR3 has 15 amino acids. V lost 3 bases to trimming and J lost 4 bases; unmatched junction nucleotides: 3. The CDR3 sequence: CATSDGTGTNQPQHF. DNA for the CDR3: TGTGCCACCAGTGATGGGACAGGGACTAATCAGCCCCAGCATTTT.

This clonotype was counted a few times. The genes are TRBV12-3 or TRBV12-4 and TRBJ1-1; D is unresolved. CDR3 length: 15 residues. Trimming took off 3 bases at V and 4 bases at J, with 15 bases between the two ends. This chain's CDR3 is CASSFSTGKGTEAFF. CDR3 coding DNA: TGTGCCAGCAGTTTTTCTACCGGGAAAGGCACTGAAGCTTTCTTT.

The V and J genes are TRBV2 and TRBJ2-3; the match to TRBD1 covers 9 bases. V trimming: 4 bases; J trimming: 5 bases; junction bases outside the gene matches: 1. This CDR3 is built from 13 residues. The germline V gene has CDR1 SNHLY and CDR2 FYNNEI. DNA for the CDR3: TGTGCCAGCAGTGGACAGGGGGGAGATACGCAGTATTTT. Translating gives CASSGQGGDTQYF.

A few counts support this clonotype. The chain employs TRBV10-3 and TRBJ2-7; D gene ambiguous. Trimming left V 6 bases short and J 2 bases short, with 14 bases between. The germline V gene encodes CDR1 ENHRY and CDR2 SYGVKD. This CDR3 is built from 14 residues. CDR3 sequence: CAIRLTETTYEQYF. CDR3 DNA: TGTGCCATCAGATTGACGGAAACTACCTACGAGCAGTACTTC.

V and J are TRBV12-3 or TRBV12-4 and TRBJ2-5; the D gene is possibly TRBD1 (6 bases). CDR3 length equals 13 residues. Trimming took off 2 bases at V and 5 bases at J, with 9 bases between the two ends. The CDR3 nucleotides read TGTGCCAGCAGTTTATGGGGGCGGGAGACCCAGTACTTC. Translation gives CASSLWGRETQYF.